This TCR beta chain was identified in a study of cytomegalovirus exposure and HLA in healthy donors. The PCR contained 60 Vbeta and 13 Jbeta primers. In the authors' workflow: An analysis that came later counted around 80 million unique TCR beta chains, around 10 million shared. Assay used: immunoSEQ multiplex PCR; TCRdb lists only in-frame clones, some missing. The V and J calls and clone size were taken over from that table, and D and trimming were inferred from the DNA. The sample holds 160,000 or so clones, 65% to 90% seen once. V shed 3 bases and J 2 bases; nucleotides not matched to a gene: 5. The CDR3 runs 15 residues. Germline V CDR1 and CDR2: SGHRS, YFSETQ.

The receptor was isolated from a young woman in good health and CMV-seronegative. The rearrangement uses TRBV5-1 and TRBJ2-5, with 9 bases aligning to TRBD2. Material: PBMCs. The CDR3 DNA follows: TGCGCCAGCAGCTGGGCTAGCGGGGTACAAGAGACCCAGTACTTC. Protein sequence: CASSWASGVQETQYF.